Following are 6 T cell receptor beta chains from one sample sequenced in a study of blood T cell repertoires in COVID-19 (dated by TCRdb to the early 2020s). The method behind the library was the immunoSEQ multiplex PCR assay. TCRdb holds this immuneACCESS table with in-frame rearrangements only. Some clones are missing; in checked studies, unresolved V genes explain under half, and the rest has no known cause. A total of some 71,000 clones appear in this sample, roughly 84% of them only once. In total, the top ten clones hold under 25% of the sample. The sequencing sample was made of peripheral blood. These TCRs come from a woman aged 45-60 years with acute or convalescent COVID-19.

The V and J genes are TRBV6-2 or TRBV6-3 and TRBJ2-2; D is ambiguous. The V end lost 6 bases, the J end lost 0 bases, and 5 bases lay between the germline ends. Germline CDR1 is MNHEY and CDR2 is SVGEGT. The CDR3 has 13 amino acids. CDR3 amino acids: CASSLTNTGELFF. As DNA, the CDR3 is TGTGCCAGCAGCCTAACGAACACCGGGGAGCTGTTTTTT.

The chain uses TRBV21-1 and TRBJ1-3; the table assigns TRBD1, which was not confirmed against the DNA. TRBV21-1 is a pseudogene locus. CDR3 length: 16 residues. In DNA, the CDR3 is TGTGCCAGCAGCAAACGGGACAAGACCTCTGGAAACACCATATATTTT. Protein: CASSKRDKTSGNTIYF.

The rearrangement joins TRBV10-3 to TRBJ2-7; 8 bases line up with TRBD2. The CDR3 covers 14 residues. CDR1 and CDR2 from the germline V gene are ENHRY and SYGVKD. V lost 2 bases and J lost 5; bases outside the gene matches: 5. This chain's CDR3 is CAISEPGGPHEQYF. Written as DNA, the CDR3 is TGTGCCATCAGTGAGCCGGGGGGGCCCCACGAGCAGTACTTC.

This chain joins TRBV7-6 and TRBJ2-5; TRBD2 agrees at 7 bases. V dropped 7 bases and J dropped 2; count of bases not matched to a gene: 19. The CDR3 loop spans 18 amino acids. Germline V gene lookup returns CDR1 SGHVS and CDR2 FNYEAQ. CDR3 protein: CASNLPTAGGSPQETQYF. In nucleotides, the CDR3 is TGTGCCAGCAACCTACCCACAGCTGGCGGGAGTCCTCAAGAGACCCAGTACTTC.

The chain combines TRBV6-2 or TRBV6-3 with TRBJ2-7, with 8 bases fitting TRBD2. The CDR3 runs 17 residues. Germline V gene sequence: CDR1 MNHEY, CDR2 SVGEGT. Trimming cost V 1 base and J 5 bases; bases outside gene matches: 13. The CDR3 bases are TGTGCCAGCAGTTACTTCTCAACCGGGACTAGACAGGACGAGCAGTACTTC. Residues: CASSYFSTGTRQDEQYF.

Here the CDR3 reads CASSPPGPSYEQYF. In nucleotides, the CDR3 is TGTGCCAGCTCACCACCGGGGCCCTCCTACGAGCAGTACTTC. The rearrangement uses TRBV18 and TRBJ2-7; D might be TRBD1 (5 bases). Germline V gives CDR1 KGHSH, CDR2 LQKENI. V lost 0 bases to trimming and J lost 0 bases, with 6 bases between them. CDR3 size: 14 residues.